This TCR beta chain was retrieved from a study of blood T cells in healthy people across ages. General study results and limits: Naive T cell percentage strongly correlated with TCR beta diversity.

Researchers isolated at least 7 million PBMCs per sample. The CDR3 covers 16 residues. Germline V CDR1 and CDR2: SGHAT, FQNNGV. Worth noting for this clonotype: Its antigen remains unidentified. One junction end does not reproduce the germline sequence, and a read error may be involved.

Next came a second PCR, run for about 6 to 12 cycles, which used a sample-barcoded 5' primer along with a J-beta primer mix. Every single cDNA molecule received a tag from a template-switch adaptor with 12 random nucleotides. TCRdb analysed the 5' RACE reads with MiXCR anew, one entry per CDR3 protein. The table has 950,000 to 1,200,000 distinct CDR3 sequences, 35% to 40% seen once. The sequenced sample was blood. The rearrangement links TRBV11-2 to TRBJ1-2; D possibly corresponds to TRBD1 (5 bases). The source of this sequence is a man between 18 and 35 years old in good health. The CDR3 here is CASSPVAGSRGDGCTF. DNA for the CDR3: TGTGCCAGCAGCCCCGTTGCCGGGTCCCGGGGGGATGGCTGCACCTTC.